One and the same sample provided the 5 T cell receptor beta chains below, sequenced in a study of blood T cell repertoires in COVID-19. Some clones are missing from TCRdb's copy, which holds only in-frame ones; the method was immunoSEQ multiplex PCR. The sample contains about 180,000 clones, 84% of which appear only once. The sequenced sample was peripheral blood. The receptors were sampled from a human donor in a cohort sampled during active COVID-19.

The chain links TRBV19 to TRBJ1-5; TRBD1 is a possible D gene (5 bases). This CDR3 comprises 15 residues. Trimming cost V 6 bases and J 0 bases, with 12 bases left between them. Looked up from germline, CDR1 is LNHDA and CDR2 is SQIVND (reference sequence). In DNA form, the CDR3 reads TGTGCCAGTAGGGACACGCTCTATAGCAATCAGCCCCAGCATTTT. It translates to CASRDTLYSNQPQHF.

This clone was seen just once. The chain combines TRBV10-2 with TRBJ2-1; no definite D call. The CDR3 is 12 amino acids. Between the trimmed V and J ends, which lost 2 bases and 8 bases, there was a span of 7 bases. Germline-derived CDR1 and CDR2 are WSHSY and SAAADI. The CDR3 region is CASSEGQYEQFF. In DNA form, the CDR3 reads TGCGCCAGCAGTGAGGGTCAGTATGAGCAGTTCTTC.

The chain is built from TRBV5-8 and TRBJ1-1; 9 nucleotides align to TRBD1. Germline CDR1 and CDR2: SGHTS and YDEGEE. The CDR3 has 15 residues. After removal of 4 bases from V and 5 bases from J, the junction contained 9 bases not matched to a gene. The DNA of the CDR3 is TGTGCCAGCAGCATAGGATGGACAGGGGAAACTGAAGCTTTCTTT. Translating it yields CASSIGWTGETEAFF.

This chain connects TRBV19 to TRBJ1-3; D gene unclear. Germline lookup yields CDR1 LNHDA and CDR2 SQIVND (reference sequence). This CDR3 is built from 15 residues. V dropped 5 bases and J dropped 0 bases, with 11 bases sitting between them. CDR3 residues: CASSVDGVSGNTIYF. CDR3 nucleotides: TGTGCCAGTAGTGTCGACGGGGTCTCTGGAAACACCATATATTTT.

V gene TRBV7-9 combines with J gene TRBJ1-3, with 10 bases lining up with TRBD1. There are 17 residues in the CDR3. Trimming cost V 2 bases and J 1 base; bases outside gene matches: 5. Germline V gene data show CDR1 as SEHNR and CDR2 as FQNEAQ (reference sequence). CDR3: CASSLTTGGRSGNTIYF. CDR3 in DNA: TGTGCCAGCAGCTTAACGACAGGGGGCAGATCTGGAAACACCATATATTTT.